These 14 T cell receptor beta chains share one sample of origin, sequenced in a study of T-cell reconstitution after alpha-beta-depleted transplantation in children. TCRbeta library preparation incorporated unique molecular identifiers. A single record per CDR3 protein comes from TCRdb applying MiXCR to the PCR reads. The data contain about 980,000 distinct CDR3 sequences, about 30% of them singletons. Source: PBMCs, mostly from graft donor cells, taken 360 days after TCRalphabeta/CD19-depleted stem cell transplant. These receptors originate from a boy under three years old who had a stem cell transplant for SCID, so the T cells may come from the graft donor.

Only a few counts were recorded for this clonotype. The genes are TRBV12-3 or TRBV12-4 and TRBJ1-2; a weak D match, TRBD1 (5 bases). This CDR3 is built from 12 residues. V lost 7 bases and J lost 2, with 8 bases in between. The CDR3 DNA reads as TGTGCCAGCACCACAGGAAACTATGGCTACACCTTC. Its protein product is CASTTGNYGYTF.

This clonotype was detected only a few times. This chain connects TRBV5-1 to TRBJ1-1; D unclear. Trimming took off 4 bases at V and 1 base at J, with 20 bases between the two ends. This CDR3 spans 17 amino acids. Germline V gene lookup returns CDR1 SGHRS and CDR2 YFSETQ. In DNA form, the CDR3 reads TGCGCCAGCAGCCGTTTAAGCCGGATGGAGTCGAACACTGAAGCTTTCTTT. It encodes CASSRLSRMESNTEAFF.

The V call is TRBV20-1, the J call TRBJ2-3; 8 bases fit TRBD2. The CDR3 consists of 12 residues. The V and J ends lost 7 bases and 1 base, in that order; junction bases with no gene match: 1. CDR1 is DFQATT, CDR2 SNEGSKA, per germline (reference sequence). In DNA, the CDR3 is TGCAGTGGCGGGGGGCGCACAGATACGCAGTATTTT. Its translation is CSGGGRTDTQYF.

There are a few counts of this clonotype. This chain uses TRBV12-3 or TRBV12-4 with TRBJ2-1, with D hard to call. V dropped 3 bases and J dropped 5 bases, with 11 bases sitting between them. The CDR3 runs 14 residues. The DNA for the CDR3 is TGTGCCAGCAGTTTCGATGGCTTCGACAATGAGCAGTTCTTC. This translates into CASSFDGFDNEQFF.

This clonotype was counted only a few times. The J gene is TRBJ2-3, the V gene TRBV29-1, with 8 bases that match TRBD2. Germline values: CDR1 SQVTM, CDR2 ANQGSEA. V lost 5 bases, J lost 2 bases, and 9 bases stayed unmatched. The CDR3 sequence is 15 residues long. CDR3 protein: CSVPRSGGVTDTQYF. The CDR3, as DNA: TGCAGCGTTCCCCGGAGCGGGGGAGTCACAGATACGCAGTATTTT.

The table lists this clonotype with a few counts. J is TRBJ2-1 and V is TRBV7-3, with D uncertain. The CDR3 contains 15 residues. Trimming removed 6 bases from V and 2 bases from J, with 14 bases in between. Germline V gene lookup returns CDR1 SGHTA and CDR2 FQGTGA. DNA of the CDR3: TGTGCCAGCAGTCCCGGTCCGCTGGCCTACAATGAGCAGTTCTTC. It yields the protein CASSPGPLAYNEQFF.

The V call is TRBV10-3, the J call TRBJ2-1; 8 bases match TRBD2. Germline CDR1 is ENHRY and CDR2 is SYGVKD. The trim removed 2 bases at V and 4 bases at J, leaving 7 bases unmatched. CDR3 length: 16 amino acids. The CDR3 loop is CAISERAGGTYNEQFF. Written as DNA, the CDR3 is TGTGCCATCAGTGAGCGCGCGGGGGGCACTTACAATGAGCAGTTCTTC.

The CDR3 sequence is CASSRDRSGYNEQFF. The CDR3 nucleotides are TGTGCCAGTAGCCGGGACAGGTCCGGTTACAATGAGCAGTTCTTC. The J gene is TRBJ2-1, the V gene TRBV19; 8 nucleotides agree with TRBD1. Trimming took 6 bases from V and 4 from J; bases not matched to a gene: 8. The CDR3 extends over 15 amino acids. The germline V gene has CDR1 LNHDA and CDR2 SQIVND (reference sequence). The variable domain in full, with the rest retrieved from reference TRBV19 and TRBJ2-1, is DGGITQSPKYLFRKEGQNVTLSCEQNLNHDAMYWYRQDPGQGLRLIYYSQIVNDFQKGDIAEGYSVSREKKESFPLTVTSAQKNPTAFYLCASSRDRSGYNEQFFGPGTRLTVL.

V and J are TRBV6-5 and TRBJ1-1, with TRBD1 matching 7 bases. Germline loops: CDR1 MNHEY, CDR2 SVGAGI. After removal of 4 bases from V and 5 bases from J, the junction contained 7 bases not matched to a gene. There are 14 residues in the CDR3. Here the CDR3 DNA reads TGTGCCAGCAGTTCGCGATCAGGGGGAACTGAAGCTTTCTTT. Protein product: CASSSRSGGTEAFF.

This clonotype was detected a few times. CDR3 DNA sequence: TGTGCCAGCAGCTTATTCAGAAATAATTCACCCCTCCACTTT. This translates into CASSLFRNNSPLHF. The genes are TRBV7-9 and TRBJ1-6; D uncertain. From germline, CDR1 is SEHNR and CDR2 FQNEAQ (reference sequence). V was trimmed by 2 bases and J by 5 bases, leaving 7 bases between them. This CDR3 contains 14 residues.

The chain is built from TRBV12-3 or TRBV12-4 and TRBJ2-7; unclear D gene. V lost 1 base to trimming and J lost 6 bases, with 16 bases between them. The CDR3 extends over 15 amino acids. The CDR3 DNA reads as TGTGCCAGCAGTTTAGAGGACGGCGCCTTATCCGAGCAGTACTTC. Translation gives CASSLEDGALSEQYF.

The table lists this clonotype with a few counts. The chain uses TRBV3-1 and TRBJ1-1, with 8 bases fitting TRBD1. The CDR3 loop spans 13 amino acids. CDR1 and CDR2 (germline): LGHDT, YNNKEL (reference sequence). The J segment lost 12 bases and the V segment lost 0 bases, leaving 6 bases of the junction unmatched. The CDR3 sequence is CASSQDLDRVPFF. The CDR3 nucleotides read TGTGCCAGCAGCCAAGATTTGGACAGGGTGCCTTTCTTT.

This clonotype showed up just a few times. V usage is TRBV5-6 and J usage is TRBJ2-5; 7 bases align to TRBD1. The CDR3 is made up of 15 amino acids. Per germline, CDR1 SGHDT and CDR2 YYEEEE. Trimming at V came to 3 bases and at J to 1 base, leaving 6 bases not matched to a gene. Written as DNA, the CDR3 is TGTGCCAGCAGCTCCCGACAGGGCCTCCAAGAGACCCAGTACTTC. Translated, it gives CASSSRQGLQETQYF.

The chain carries TRBV18 and TRBJ2-7, with D uncertain. Germline loops: CDR1 KGHSH, CDR2 LQKENI. The ends were cut back, 0 bases at V and 6 bases at J, with 9 bases in the middle. The CDR3 runs 13 residues. CDR3: CASSPPATLEQYF. As DNA, the CDR3 is TGTGCCAGCTCACCACCGGCTACACTCGAGCAGTACTTC.